The sequence of this T cell receptor beta chain was determined in a study of cytotoxic CD8 clonotypes in ibrutinib-treated CLL (dated by TCRdb to the early 2020s). About the investigation overall: The cohort had some eleven relapsed/refractory and 15 treatment-naive patients; fewer than 18 were IGHV unmutated. Responses were partial in around 25 patients and complete in 2; after median about 5.5 years follow-up, around 15 stayed in remission and approximately twelve progressed. Longitudinal samples were available for about 30% of the roughly 86 trial participants. Response samples were obtained after a median of around 11 months of treatment, with a range of about 6 to 36 months. An average of roughly 250,000 productive templates and around 100,000 productive rearrangements was obtained per sample. Cryopreserved peripheral blood mononuclear cells were collected before treatment, at response, and at either disease progression or sustained remission. Every sample from remission and from progressive disease was obtained while the patients were still on ibrutinib. General findings and caveats noted by the study authors: Sustained-remission and progressing patients did not have matched sampling times, and lymph node repertoires were not examined. Baseline clonality was found to be higher than that of age-matched healthy donors and was strongly correlated with circulating CD8+ T-cell counts. Public clonotypes were rare and either shrank or stayed stable during treatment, and the rise in clonality at ibrutinib response reflected expansion of private clonotypes. At ibrutinib response clonality went up, during sustained remission it held steady, and at progression it dropped back toward baseline.

In its sample, this clone was seen a few times. There is no known antigen for this receptor. Per-base qualities were not stored, and no clone one base away is much larger. A MiSeq instrument was used for deep resolution sequencing, which targeted depths ranging from 1 in 1 million up to 1 in 200,000 T cells, with coverage averaging 10x for each clonotype. TCR beta libraries were generated with the immunoSEQ hsTCRB Kit. The authors processed their data as follows. ImmunoSEQ Data Assistant and ImmunoSEQ Analyzer were used for data analysis, and V, D and J genes were assigned according to IMGT definitions. Clonality, with values ranging from 0 to 1, was calculated as one minus the normalized Shannon entropy of productive rearrangement frequencies. Public clonotype analysis was restricted to overrepresented clonotypes comprising at least 0.05% of each patient's repertoire. About a dozen repertoires from age-matched healthy donors, obtained from immuneACCESS, served as clonality controls. TCRdb obtained this table from immuneACCESS and retained in-frame rearrangements with V and J assigned. These tables miss some clones; where compared with another copy, unresolved V genes account for less than half of the shortfall, and the remainder is unexplained. The DNA was the basis for D and trimming; V, J and clone size are from that table. The sample table holds 130,000 to 150,000 clones, of which 79% were seen once. More than 10% of the sample goes to the ten largest clones.

In light of the paper, this sample's time point label describes: about twelve months on ibrutinib. For TCR beta library preparation, approximately 2 micrograms of genomic DNA were extracted from the cryopreserved PBMCs. Longitudinal blood samples from CLL patients on ibrutinib monotherapy underwent high-throughput TCR beta sequencing. The patients were enrolled in a single-center, open-label phase 2 trial of ibrutinib monotherapy. According to the germline V gene, CDR1 reads SGHDN and CDR2 reads FVKESK. Here V drops 1 base and J drops 2 bases, and the junction holds 6 bases not matched to any gene. The CDR3 goes from the cysteine to the phenylalanine over 18 residues. Here the CDR3 DNA is all that survives: 54 bases in frame from base 1.

The material was PBMCs, obtained after 12 months of ibrutinib treatment. This sequence originates from a human donor with chronic lymphocytic leukemia. Recombination joined TRBV14 with TRBJ2-4, with 12 bases aligning to TRBD2. Here the CDR3 is given as CASSQGGGLAGSKNIQYF. The nucleotide sequence is given as TGTGCCAGCAGCCAAGGAGGGGGACTAGCGGGCTCCAAAAACATTCAGTACTTC.